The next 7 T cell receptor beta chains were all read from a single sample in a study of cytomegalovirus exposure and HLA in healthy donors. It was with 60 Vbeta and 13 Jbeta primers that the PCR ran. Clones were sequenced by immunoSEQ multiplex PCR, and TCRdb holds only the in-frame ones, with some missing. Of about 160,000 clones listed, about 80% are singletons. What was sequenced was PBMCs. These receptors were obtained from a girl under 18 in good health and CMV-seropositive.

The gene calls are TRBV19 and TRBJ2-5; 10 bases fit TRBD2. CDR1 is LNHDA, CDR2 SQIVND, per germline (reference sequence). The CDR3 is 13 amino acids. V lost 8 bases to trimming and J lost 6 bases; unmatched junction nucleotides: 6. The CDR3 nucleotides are TGTGCCAGTGGGCCTAGCGGGGGCCAGACCCAGTACTTC. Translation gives CASGPSGGQTQYF.

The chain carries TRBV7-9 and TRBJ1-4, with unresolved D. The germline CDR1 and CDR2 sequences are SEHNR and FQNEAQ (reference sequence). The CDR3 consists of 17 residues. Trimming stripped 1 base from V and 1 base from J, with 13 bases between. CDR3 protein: CASSLGRGSQTNEKLFF. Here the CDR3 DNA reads TGTGCCAGCAGCTTAGGCCGAGGGAGTCAAACTAATGAAAAACTGTTTTTT. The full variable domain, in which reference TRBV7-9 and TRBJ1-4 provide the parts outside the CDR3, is DTGVSQNPRHKITKRGQNVTFRCDPISEHNRLYWYRQTLGQGPEFLTYFQNEAQLEKSRLLSDRFSAERPKGSFSTLEIQRTEQGDSAMYLCASSLGRGSQTNEKLFFGSGTQLSVL.

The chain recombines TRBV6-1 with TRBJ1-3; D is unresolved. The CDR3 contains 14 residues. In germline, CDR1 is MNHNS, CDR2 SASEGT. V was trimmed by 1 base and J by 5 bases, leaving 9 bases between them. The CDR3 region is CASSEGPGRNTIYF. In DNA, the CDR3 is TGTGCCAGCAGTGAAGGGCCAGGTAGAAACACCATATATTTT.

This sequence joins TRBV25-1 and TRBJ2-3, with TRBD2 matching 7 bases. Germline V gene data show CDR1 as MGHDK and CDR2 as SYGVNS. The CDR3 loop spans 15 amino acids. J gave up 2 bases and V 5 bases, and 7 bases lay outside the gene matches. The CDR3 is CASSTGRRVTDTQYF. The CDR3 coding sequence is TGTGCCAGCAGTACCGGGAGGAGGGTCACAGATACGCAGTATTTT.

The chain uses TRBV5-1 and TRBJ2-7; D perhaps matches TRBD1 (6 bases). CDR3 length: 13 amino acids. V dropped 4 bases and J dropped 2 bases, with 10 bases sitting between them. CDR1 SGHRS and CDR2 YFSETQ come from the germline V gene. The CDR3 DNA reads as TGCGCCAGCAGCAGGACAGCCGCCTACGAGCAGTACTTC. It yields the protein CASSRTAAYEQYF.

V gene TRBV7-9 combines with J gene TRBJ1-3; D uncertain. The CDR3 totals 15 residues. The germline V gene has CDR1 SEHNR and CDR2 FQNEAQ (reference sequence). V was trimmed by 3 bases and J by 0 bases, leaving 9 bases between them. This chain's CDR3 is CASSLRAPSGNTIYF. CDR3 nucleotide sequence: TGTGCCAGCAGCTTGAGGGCCCCCTCTGGAAACACCATATATTTT.

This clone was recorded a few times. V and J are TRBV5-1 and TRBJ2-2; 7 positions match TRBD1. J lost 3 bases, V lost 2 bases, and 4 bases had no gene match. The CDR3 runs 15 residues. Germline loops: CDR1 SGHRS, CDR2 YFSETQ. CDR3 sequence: CASSFRQGHTGELFF. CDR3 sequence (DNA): TGCGCCAGCAGCTTCCGACAGGGTCACACCGGGGAGCTGTTTTTT. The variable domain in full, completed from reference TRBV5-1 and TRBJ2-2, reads KAGVTQTPRYLIKTRGQQVTLSCSPISGHRSVSWYQQTPGQGLQFLFEYFSETQRNKGNFPGRFSGRQFSNSRSEMNVSTLELGDSALYLCASSFRQGHTGELFFGEGSRLTVL.